Presented here are 20 T cell receptor beta chains from one specimen sequenced in a study of blood T cell repertoires in COVID-19. Assay: immunoSEQ multiplex PCR; the TCRdb copy retains only in-frame clones and omits some. The table records more than 20,000 clones, 87% of them present only once. Specimen: peripheral blood. The receptor source for this set is a human donor with active COVID-19. The donor label of this sample is uncertain.

This clone was recorded only once. J is TRBJ1-1 and V is TRBV19; a possible D gene is TRBD1 (5 bases). The CDR3 has 15 amino acids. CDR1 LNHDA and CDR2 SQIVND come from the germline V gene (reference sequence). Trimming pared 6 bases from V and 6 bases from J, leaving 20 bases between. The CDR3 nucleotides read TGTGCCAGTAGCTCTCGTGGTGGGGGGGTTTCTGAAGCTTTCTTT. Translating gives CASSSRGGGVSEAFF.

Sample share makes this clone medium-sized (0.01 to 0.1%). J is TRBJ1-3 and V is TRBV7-8; TRBD1 matches 7 bases. Germline V gives CDR1 SGHVS, CDR2 FQNEAQ. The CDR3 totals 15 residues. With V trimmed by 5 bases and J by 2 bases, 6 bases remained unmatched. The CDR3 spells CASSPTGYTGNTIYF. DNA for the CDR3: TGTGCCAGCAGCCCGACAGGGTATACTGGAAACACCATATATTTT.

This sequence joins TRBV30 and TRBJ2-7, with D uncertain. The V end lost 8 bases, the J end lost 0 bases, and 14 bases lay between the germline ends. Germline CDR1 is GTSNPN and CDR2 is SVGIG (reference sequence). This CDR3 comprises 13 residues. DNA of the CDR3: TGTGCCGTGATTGGCAAAAGCTCCTACGAGCAGTACTTC. Translation gives CAVIGKSSYEQYF.

The chain links TRBV19 to TRBJ2-3, with D uncertain. The length of the CDR3 is 12 residues. CDR1 LNHDA and CDR2 SQIVND come from the germline V gene (reference sequence). Trimming pared 4 bases from V and 2 bases from J, leaving 4 bases between. This chain's CDR3 is CASSTFTDTQYF. Here the CDR3 DNA reads TGTGCCAGTAGTACCTTCACAGATACGCAGTATTTT.

CDR3 sequence (DNA): TGCGCCAGCAGCGAATGGGGTACTAGCGGCTCCTACAATGAGCAGTTCTTC. Translating gives CASSEWGTSGSYNEQFF. The genes are TRBV5-1 and TRBJ2-1; 8 bases line up with TRBD2. The CDR3 has 17 amino acids. Trimming took 4 bases from V and 0 from J; bases not matched to a gene: 9. From germline, CDR1 is SGHRS and CDR2 YFSETQ.

The CDR3 bases are TGTGCCAGCCGGGGACTTTCGGACTATGGCTACACCTTC. This codes for CASRGLSDYGYTF. The chain couples TRBV25-1 to TRBJ1-2; the D gene is possibly TRBD1 (5 bases). The CDR3 consists of 13 residues. The V and J ends lost 8 bases and 3 bases respectively, with 13 bases between them. Germline assignment: CDR1 MGHDK and CDR2 SYGVNS.

The chain uses TRBV12-5 and TRBJ2-3; possible D gene TRBD2, 5 bases. Trimming pared 4 bases from V and 2 bases from J, leaving 28 bases between. Per germline, CDR1 LGHNT and CDR2 FRNRAP. This CDR3 has 20 residues. The CDR3 DNA reads TGTGCTAGTGGTTCCGGCCGGGATCCTCACTCAGTTTTTCACACAGATACGCAGTATTTT. Protein sequence: CASGSGRDPHSVFHTDTQYF. Looking up the rest from reference TRBV12-5 and TRBJ2-3 gives the full variable domain: DARVTQTPRHKVTEMGQEVTMRCQPILGHNTVFWYRQTMMQGLELLAYFRNRAPLDDSGMPKDRFSAEMPDATLATLKIQPSEPRDSAVYFCASGSGRDPHSVFHTDTQYFGPGTRLTVL.

The chain combines TRBV7-8 with TRBJ1-4, with D uncertain. The CDR3 length is 16 residues. V dropped 0 bases and J dropped 8 bases, with 16 bases sitting between them. CDR1 and CDR2 from the germline V gene are SGHVS and FQNEAQ. For the CDR3, the DNA is TGTGCCAGCAGCTTAGCGGCGAGGCGTCCGGAGGAAAAACTGTTTTTT. It codes for CASSLAARRPEEKLFF. Using reference TRBV7-8 and TRBJ1-4 for the parts outside the CDR3, the full variable domain is GAGVSQSPRYKVAKRGQDVALRCDPISGHVSLFWYQQALGQGPEFLTYFQNEAQLDKSGLPSDRFFAERPEGSVSTLKIQRTQQEDSAVYLCASSLAARRPEEKLFFGSGTQLSVL.

This chain connects TRBV7-2 to TRBJ2-4; TRBD2 aligns across 7 bases. With 5 bases clipped from V and 5 bases from J, the junction kept 15 bases outside the gene matches. The CDR3 is made up of 17 amino acids. The germline gives CDR1 SGHTA, CDR2 FQGNSA. As DNA, the CDR3 is TGTGCCAGCAGCCCCCAGACGGGTAGCGGGCCTCAAAACATTCAGTACTTC. Translating it yields CASSPQTGSGPQNIQYF.

This clone appeared a single time. The chain recombines TRBV3-1 (or the pseudogene TRBV3-2) with TRBJ2-5; D perhaps matches TRBD2 (6 bases). Germline-derived CDR1 and CDR2 are LGHDT and YNNKEL (reference sequence). Trimming took off 8 bases at V and 5 bases at J, with 21 bases between the two ends. The CDR3 is made up of 15 amino acids. The CDR3 nucleotides read TGTGCCAGCCGCGGGGCAGCGCACCGGGCGGAGACCCAGTACTTC. As protein: CASRGAAHRAETQYF.

This clone was observed a few times. The rearrangement uses TRBV2 and TRBJ1-1; D is perhaps TRBD1 (5 bases). Germline V gene data show CDR1 as SNHLY and CDR2 as FYNNEI. The CDR3 spans 14 residues. Between the trimmed V and J ends, which lost 3 bases and 4 bases, there was a span of 12 bases. The CDR3 loop reads CASSDFRGGTEAFF. As DNA, the CDR3 is TGTGCCAGCAGTGATTTTCGGGGGGGCACTGAAGCTTTCTTT.

This clone was seen only once. The V and J genes are TRBV25-1 and TRBJ2-7, with D uncertain. V was cut by 0 bases and J by 6 bases, with 12 bases left in between. This CDR3 is built from 14 residues. Germline CDR1 and CDR2: MGHDK and SYGVNS. The CDR3 loop is CASSEYNLRSEQYF. The CDR3 nucleotides are TGTGCCAGCAGTGAATATAACCTGCGAAGCGAGCAGTACTTC.

The chain combines TRBV3-1 (or the pseudogene TRBV3-2) with TRBJ2-2, with D possibly being TRBD2 (5 bases). This CDR3 has 14 residues. Trimming shortened V by 0 bases and J by 4 bases, and 6 bases separated the two germline ends. Germline lookup yields CDR1 LGHDT and CDR2 YNNKEL (reference sequence). The CDR3 DNA is TGTGCCAGCAGCCAAGACGGGGTCACCGGGGAGCTGTTTTTT. This sequence encodes CASSQDGVTGELFF.

The chain uses TRBV28 and TRBJ2-4, with TRBD2 matching over 13 bases. The CDR3 totals 16 residues. Germline CDR1 and CDR2: MDHEN and SYDVKM. V lost 3 bases to trimming and J lost 5 bases; unmatched junction nucleotides: 4. The CDR3 DNA reads TGTGCCAGCAGTTTGGGACTAGCGGGATCCGAAAACATTCAGTACTTC. This encodes CASSLGLAGSENIQYF.

V gene TRBV24-1 combines with J gene TRBJ2-3, with D tentatively TRBD2 (6 bases). Trimming removed 9 bases from V and 2 bases from J, with 17 bases in between. The CDR3 extends over 15 amino acids. CDR1 and CDR2 (germline): KGHDR, SFDVKD. As DNA, the CDR3 is TGTGCCACCCGGATTGGTGCGGGGCCCACAGATACGCAGTATTTT. Its protein product is CATRIGAGPTDTQYF.

This clone has a single count. This CDR3 is CASSPGNSPLHF. The CDR3 nucleotides read TGTGCCAGCAGCCCAGGGAATTCACCCCTCCACTTT. This sequence joins TRBV3-1 (or the pseudogene TRBV3-2) and TRBJ1-6, with D maybe TRBD1 (5 bases). V gave up 4 bases and J gave up 7 bases, with 5 bases separating them. The V gene's germline CDR1 is LGHDT and CDR2 YNNKEL (reference sequence). The CDR3 sequence is 12 residues long.

The rearrangement uses TRBV28 and TRBJ2-1; 10 bases are a match to TRBD1. The ends lost 10 bases at V and 11 bases at J; junction bases unmatched: 11. Germline V gene lookup returns CDR1 MDHEN and CDR2 SYDVKM. The CDR3 contains 13 residues. CDR3 amino acids: CATQTGGPRQQFF. CDR3 in DNA: TGTGCCACCCAGACAGGGGGCCCTCGCCAGCAGTTCTTC.

The chain links TRBV2 to TRBJ2-5, with D possibly matching TRBD1 (6 bases). The CDR3 sequence is 15 residues long. Trimming pared 3 bases from V and 5 bases from J, leaving 16 bases between. In germline, CDR1 is SNHLY, CDR2 FYNNEI. In nucleotides, the CDR3 is TGTGCCAGCAGTGATATCTGGCCCAGGGGCGAGACCCAGTACTTC. It is translated as CASSDIWPRGETQYF. The whole variable domain, remainder taken from reference TRBV2 and TRBJ2-5, is EPEVTQTPSHQVTQMGQEVILRCVPISNHLYFYWYRQILGQKVEFLVSFYNNEISEKSEIFDDQFSVERPDGSNFTLKIRSTKLEDSAMYFCASSDIWPRGETQYFGPGTRLLVL.

The chain joins TRBV7-2 to TRBJ2-1; TRBD2 aligns across 9 bases. CDR1 and CDR2 (germline): SGHTA, FQGNSA. V was clipped by 6 bases and J by 0 bases; unmatched bases: 3. This CDR3 region has 15 residues. CDR3 DNA: TGTGCCAGCAGACTAGCGGGTAGCTCCTACAATGAGCAGTTCTTC. This codes for CASRLAGSSYNEQFF.

The chain employs TRBV12-5 and TRBJ2-5; 7 nucleotides line up with TRBD2. There are 13 residues in the CDR3. V was pared by 6 bases and J by 5 bases, with 6 bases of the junction left unmatched. CDR1 and CDR2 from the germline V gene are LGHNT and FRNRAP. CDR3 coding DNA: TGTGCTAGTGGCAAAGCGGGGCCTGAGACCCAGTACTTC. This gives the protein CASGKAGPETQYF.